This T cell receptor beta chain came from a study of cytomegalovirus exposure and HLA in healthy donors. With 60 Vbeta and 13 Jbeta primers, the PCR was carried out. The table came from immunoSEQ multiplex PCR; TCRdb's copy has only in-frame clones and leaves some out. Of 100,000 or so clones listed, roughly 80% are singletons. The V end lost 0 bases, the J end lost 2 bases, and 5 bases lay between the germline ends. The CDR3 covers 13 residues. The germline CDR1 and CDR2 sequences are MNHNY and SVGAGI (reference sequence). Whole-study findings and limits: Using a false discovery rate of 0.05, a later analysis showed that around 16,000 TCR beta sequences were associated with HLA alleles.

This clone was recorded a few times. Antigen specificity is unknown. Sequencing was carried out using PBMCs. This clonotype was obtained from a man aged 25 to 40 in good health and CMV-seropositive. The V call is TRBV6-6, the J call TRBJ2-7, with a possible D match to TRBD1 (5 bases). The CDR3 sequence: CASSYSDTYEQYF. The CDR3 DNA reads as TGTGCCAGCAGTTACTCGGACACCTACGAGCAGTACTTC.